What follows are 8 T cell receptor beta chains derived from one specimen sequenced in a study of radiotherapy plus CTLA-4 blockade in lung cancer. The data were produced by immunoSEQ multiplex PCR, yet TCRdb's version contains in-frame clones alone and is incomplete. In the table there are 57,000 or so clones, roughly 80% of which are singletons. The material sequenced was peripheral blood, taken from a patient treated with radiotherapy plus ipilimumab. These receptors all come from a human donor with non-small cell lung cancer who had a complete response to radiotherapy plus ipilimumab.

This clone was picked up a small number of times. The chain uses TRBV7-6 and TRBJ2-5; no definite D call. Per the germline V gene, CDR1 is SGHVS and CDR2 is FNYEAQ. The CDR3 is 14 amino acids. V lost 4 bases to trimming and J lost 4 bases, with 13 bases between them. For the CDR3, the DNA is TGTGCCAGCAGCTCCTCCCCACGAAGAGAGACCCAGTACTTC. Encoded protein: CASSSSPRRETQYF.

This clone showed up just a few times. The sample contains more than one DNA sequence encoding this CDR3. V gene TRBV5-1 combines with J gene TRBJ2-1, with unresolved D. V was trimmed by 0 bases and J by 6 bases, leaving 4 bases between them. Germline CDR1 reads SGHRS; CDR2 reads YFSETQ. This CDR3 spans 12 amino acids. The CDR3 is CASSLGGNEQFF. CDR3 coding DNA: TGCGCCAGCAGCTTGGGGGGCAATGAGCAGTTCTTC.

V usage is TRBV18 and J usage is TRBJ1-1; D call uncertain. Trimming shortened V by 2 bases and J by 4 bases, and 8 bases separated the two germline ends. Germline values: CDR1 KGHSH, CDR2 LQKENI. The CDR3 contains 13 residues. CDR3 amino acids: CASSPGSGTEAFF. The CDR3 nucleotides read TGTGCCAGCTCACCAGGTAGCGGCACTGAAGCTTTCTTT.

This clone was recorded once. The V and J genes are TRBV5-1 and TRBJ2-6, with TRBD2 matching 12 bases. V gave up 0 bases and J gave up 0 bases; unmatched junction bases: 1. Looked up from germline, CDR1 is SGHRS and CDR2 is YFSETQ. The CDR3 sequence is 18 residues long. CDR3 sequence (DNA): TGCGCCAGCAGCTTGGTACTAGCGGGAGGCTCTGGGGCCAACGTCCTGACTTTC. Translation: CASSLVLAGGSGANVLTF.

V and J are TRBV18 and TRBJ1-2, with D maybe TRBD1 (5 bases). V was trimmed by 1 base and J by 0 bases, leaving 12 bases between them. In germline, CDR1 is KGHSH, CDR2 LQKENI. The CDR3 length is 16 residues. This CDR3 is CASSPLRDGTNYGYTF. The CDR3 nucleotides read TGTGCCAGCTCACCACTGAGGGACGGAACTAACTATGGCTACACCTTC.

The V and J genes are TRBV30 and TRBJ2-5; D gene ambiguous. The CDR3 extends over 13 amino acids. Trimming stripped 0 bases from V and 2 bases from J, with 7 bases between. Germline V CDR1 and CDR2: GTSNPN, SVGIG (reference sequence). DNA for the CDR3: TGTGCCTGGAGTGTGCCAGGACAAGAGACCCAGTACTTC. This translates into CAWSVPGQETQYF.

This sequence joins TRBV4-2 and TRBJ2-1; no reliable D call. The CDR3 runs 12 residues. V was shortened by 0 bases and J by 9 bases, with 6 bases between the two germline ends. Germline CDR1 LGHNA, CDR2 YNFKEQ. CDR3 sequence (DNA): TGTGCCAGCAGCCAAGATGAAAGTGAGCAGTTCTTC. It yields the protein CASSQDESEQFF.

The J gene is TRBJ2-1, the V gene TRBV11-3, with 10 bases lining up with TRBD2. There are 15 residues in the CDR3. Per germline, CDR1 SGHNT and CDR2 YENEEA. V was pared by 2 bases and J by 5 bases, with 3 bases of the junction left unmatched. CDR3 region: CASSLSLAGDNEQFF. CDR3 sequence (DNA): TGTGCCAGCAGCTTAAGTCTAGCGGGAGACAATGAGCAGTTCTTC.